The clone carrying this TCR beta chain was observed a few times. Its antigen is unidentified. Germline CDR1 and CDR2: SGHRS and YFSETQ. The V end was cut by 2 bases, the J end by 5 bases, with 13 bases between. CDR3 length equals 14 residues. These data originate in a study of identical twins. Points from the study as a whole: Abundant beta clonotypes from cord blood bore fewer insertions; memory repertoires lacked this pattern. Excess sharing by twins proved weaker in beta out-of-frame sequences. The study reached conclusions through statistical analysis that was cross-sectional, not following the same donors.

Each cDNA held unique molecular identifiers, and template switching gave it a universal primer site. TCRdb itself ran the 5' RACE reads through MiXCR, one entry per CDR3 protein. The sample lists more than 200,000 distinct CDR3 sequences; over 8% were seen once. Sequenced: memory (CD45RO+) T cells sorted from blood. The chain employs TRBV5-1 and TRBJ2-5; D call uncertain. This clonotype originated in a woman younger than 35 in good health. CDR3 protein: CASSLGSPGETQYF. As DNA, the CDR3 is TGCGCCAGCAGCTTAGGGTCCCCTGGGGAGACCCAGTACTTC.